A selection of T cell receptor beta chains follows, all from one sample in a study of cytomegalovirus exposure and HLA in healthy donors. Measured with immunoSEQ multiplex PCR; TCRdb has only the in-frame clones, and not every one. The sample yields about 110,000 clones, 73% seen once. The sample consisted of PBMCs. The receptors were sampled from a man aged 25-40 years in good health and CMV-seronegative. CDR3s include the opening cysteine and the closing phenylalanine or tryptophan. Fields, in order: D gene, J gene, V gene, clone size, CDR3 DNA, CDR3 protein. A D gene is named only where the DNA matches it firmly. Part of the rows lack a size; the others show once, few, many or a class for expanded clones.

d_call: -
j_call: TRBJ2-7
v_call: TRBV5-6
clone_size: -
cdr3_nt: TGTGCCAGCAGCGGCCTCAGGGGTTCGGGATACGAGCAGTACTTC
cdr3_aa: CASSGLRGSGYEQYF

d_call: TRBD1
j_call: TRBJ1-1
v_call: TRBV30
clone_size: -
cdr3_nt: TGTGCCTGGAGTGTGGACAGGGCTTACACTGAAGCTTTCTTT
cdr3_aa: CAWSVDRAYTEAFF

d_call: -
j_call: TRBJ1-3
v_call: TRBV7-2
clone_size: -
cdr3_nt: TGTGCCAGCAGCCATACAGGGAGCGGTGGAAACACCATATATTTT
cdr3_aa: CASSHTGSGGNTIYF

d_call: TRBD1
j_call: TRBJ2-3
v_call: TRBV29-1
clone_size: -
cdr3_nt: TGCAGCGTTGAAGGGGGACAGGGCACAGATACGCAGTATTTT
cdr3_aa: CSVEGGQGTDTQYF

d_call: TRBD1
j_call: TRBJ2-3
v_call: TRBV23-1
clone_size: -
cdr3_nt: TGCGCCAGCAGTCAGCACTCAGGGGGCTTGGGGGATACGCAGTATTTT
cdr3_aa: CASSQHSGGLGDTQYF

d_call: TRBD1
j_call: TRBJ1-1
v_call: TRBV30
clone_size: -
cdr3_nt: TGTGCCTCGGGATCCCAGGACAGGGGGCTTGACACTGAAGCTTTCTTT
cdr3_aa: CASGSQDRGLDTEAFF

d_call: TRBD1
j_call: TRBJ2-1
v_call: TRBV5-4
clone_size: -
cdr3_nt: TGTGCCAGCAGCCTGACAGGGTCCTACAATGAGCAGTTCTTC
cdr3_aa: CASSLTGSYNEQFF

d_call: -
j_call: TRBJ1-3
v_call: TRBV19
clone_size: -
cdr3_nt: TGTGCCAGTGCCCGGGGGGCTGGAAACACCATATATTTT
cdr3_aa: CASARGAGNTIYF

d_call: -
j_call: TRBJ2-2
v_call: TRBV10-1
clone_size: -
cdr3_nt: TGCGCCAGCAGTGCTCAACAGAGAACCGGGGAGCTGTTTTTT
cdr3_aa: CASSAQQRTGELFF

d_call: TRBD1
j_call: TRBJ1-1
v_call: TRBV4-1
clone_size: -
cdr3_nt: TGCGCCAGCAGCCAAGGACCGATTCAGGGGGCGAGGGGAGCTTTCTTT
cdr3_aa: CASSQGPIQGARGAFF

d_call: TRBD1
j_call: TRBJ2-1
v_call: TRBV28
clone_size: -
cdr3_nt: TGTGCCAGCAGTCCTGGGACAGGGGGCTGGGATGAGCAGTTCTTC
cdr3_aa: CASSPGTGGWDEQFF

d_call: -
j_call: TRBJ2-3
v_call: TRBV18
clone_size: -
cdr3_nt: TGTGCCAGCTCACCGGGCGCAGATACGCAGTATTTT
cdr3_aa: CASSPGADTQYF

d_call: TRBD1
j_call: TRBJ1-1
v_call: TRBV5-1
clone_size: -
cdr3_nt: TGCGCCAGCAGCCCCCCTGGACAGGGTTCTGAAGCTTTCTTT
cdr3_aa: CASSPPGQGSEAFF

d_call: TRBD1
j_call: TRBJ2-3
v_call: TRBV11-3
clone_size: -
cdr3_nt: TGTGCCAGCAGCTCACGACAGGGGGCAGATACGCAGTATTTT
cdr3_aa: CASSSRQGADTQYF

d_call: TRBD1
j_call: TRBJ1-2
v_call: TRBV5-1
clone_size: few
cdr3_nt: TGCGCCAGCAGCGGGACAGGGGGCTCACGGCGGAACTATGGCTACACCTTC
cdr3_aa: CASSGTGGSRRNYGYTF

d_call: -
j_call: TRBJ2-7
v_call: TRBV9
clone_size: -
cdr3_nt: TGTGCCAGCAGCCCAATTGACAGCTACGAGCAGTACTTC
cdr3_aa: CASSPIDSYEQYF

d_call: -
j_call: TRBJ2-1
v_call: TRBV11-2
clone_size: -
cdr3_nt: TGTGCCAGCACCCCGAGACTAGAGAGGGCCAATGAGCAGTTCTTC
cdr3_aa: CASTPRLERANEQFF

d_call: -
j_call: TRBJ2-3
v_call: TRBV4-2
clone_size: -
cdr3_nt: TGTGCCAGCAGCCACGAGGGAAGGACTAACACAGATACGCAGTATTTT
cdr3_aa: CASSHEGRTNTDTQYF

d_call: TRBD1
j_call: TRBJ2-7
v_call: TRBV10-3
clone_size: -
cdr3_nt: TGTGCCATCAGTGAGGACAGGGACGAGCAGTACTTC
cdr3_aa: CAISEDRDEQYF

d_call: TRBD1
j_call: TRBJ2-7
v_call: TRBV7-7
clone_size: -
cdr3_nt: TGTGCCAGCAGCTTAAGACAGGGTAACGAGCAGTACTTC
cdr3_aa: CASSLRQGNEQYF

d_call: TRBD1
j_call: TRBJ1-2
v_call: TRBV6-1
clone_size: -
cdr3_nt: TGTGCCAGCAGTGGACGGCGGACAGGGACTGGCTACACCTTC
cdr3_aa: CASSGRRTGTGYTF

d_call: -
j_call: TRBJ2-6
v_call: TRBV30
clone_size: -
cdr3_nt: TGTGCCTGGACCAACCCTAGCTCTGGGGCCAACGTCCTGACTTTC
cdr3_aa: CAWTNPSSGANVLTF

d_call: TRBD1
j_call: TRBJ2-7
v_call: TRBV5-6
clone_size: -
cdr3_nt: TGTGCCAGCAGCCGACCGGGACAGGGTTACGAGCAGTACTTC
cdr3_aa: CASSRPGQGYEQYF

d_call: -
j_call: TRBJ1-1
v_call: TRBV29-1
clone_size: -
cdr3_nt: TGCAGCGCCAAAGAGGGGACATTTGCTTTCTTT
cdr3_aa: CSAKEGTFAFF

d_call: -
j_call: TRBJ2-3
v_call: TRBV9
clone_size: few
cdr3_nt: TGTGCCAGCAGCGTAGCTAGCACAGATACGCAGTATTTT
cdr3_aa: CASSVASTDTQYF

d_call: -
j_call: TRBJ1-1
v_call: TRBV5-6
clone_size: -
cdr3_nt: TGTGCCAGCAGCTTATCAGGGGTCACTGAAGCTTTCTTT
cdr3_aa: CASSLSGVTEAFF

d_call: TRBD1
j_call: TRBJ2-1
v_call: TRBV7-2
clone_size: -
cdr3_nt: TGTGCCAGCAGCTTAATGGGGACAGGGGGCAATGAGCAGTTCTTC
cdr3_aa: CASSLMGTGGNEQFF

d_call: -
j_call: TRBJ1-5
v_call: TRBV7-8
clone_size: few
cdr3_nt: TGTGCCAGCAGCTTAGCCAGGGACAATCAGCCCCAGCATTTT
cdr3_aa: CASSLARDNQPQHF

d_call: -
j_call: TRBJ2-5
v_call: TRBV18
clone_size: few
cdr3_nt: TGTGCCAGCTCACCGACGGCGACCCGCAGGCAAGAGACCCAGTACTTC
cdr3_aa: CASSPTATRRQETQYF

d_call: -
j_call: TRBJ2-4
v_call: TRBV30
clone_size: -
cdr3_nt: TGTGCCTGGAGTGGGCAGAACATTCAGTACTTC
cdr3_aa: CAWSGQNIQYF

d_call: -
j_call: TRBJ2-3
v_call: TRBV7-6
clone_size: -
cdr3_nt: TGTGCCAGCAGCCCGTGGGTACAGCCCAGCACAGATACGCAGTATTTT
cdr3_aa: CASSPWVQPSTDTQYF

d_call: TRBD1
j_call: TRBJ1-2
v_call: TRBV5-1
clone_size: -
cdr3_nt: TGCGCCAGCAGCTTGGAGGGGGACAGAGAGGTCTATGGCTACACCTTC
cdr3_aa: CASSLEGDREVYGYTF

d_call: TRBD1
j_call: TRBJ2-1
v_call: TRBV28
clone_size: -
cdr3_nt: TGTGCCAGCATAAGGGACAGGGGGTACAATGAGCAGTTCTTC
cdr3_aa: CASIRDRGYNEQFF

d_call: -
j_call: TRBJ2-7
v_call: TRBV27
clone_size: -
cdr3_nt: TGTGCCAGCAGTGCAGGGTGCCAGCAGTACTTC
cdr3_aa: CASSAGCQQYF

d_call: -
j_call: TRBJ2-7
v_call: TRBV5-4
clone_size: -
cdr3_nt: TGTGCCAGCACCATAGGGGGTATTGGCGAGCAGTACTTC
cdr3_aa: CASTIGGIGEQYF

d_call: -
j_call: TRBJ1-3
v_call: TRBV15
clone_size: -
cdr3_nt: TGTGCCACCAGCAGAGATCGTGGTAGCTCTGGAAACACCATATATTTT
cdr3_aa: CATSRDRGSSGNTIYF

d_call: TRBD1
j_call: TRBJ1-2
v_call: TRBV4-1
clone_size: -
cdr3_nt: TGCGCCAGCAGCCGTAACTCCGGGACAGGTCTTAACTATGGCTACACCTTC
cdr3_aa: CASSRNSGTGLNYGYTF

d_call: -
j_call: TRBJ1-5
v_call: TRBV10-3
clone_size: few
cdr3_nt: TGTGCCATCAGTGAGTCAGCGTCCTCTCCCCAGCATTTT
cdr3_aa: CAISESASSPQHF

d_call: -
j_call: TRBJ1-1
v_call: TRBV9
clone_size: once
cdr3_nt: TGTGCCAGCAGCGTAGGGGCAGGGCAGGACACTGAAGCTTTCTTT
cdr3_aa: CASSVGAGQDTEAFF

d_call: TRBD1
j_call: TRBJ1-5
v_call: TRBV28
clone_size: -
cdr3_nt: TGTGCCAGCAGTTTGACAGGGAGGCCTTCTCAGCCCCAGCATTTT
cdr3_aa: CASSLTGRPSQPQHF

d_call: TRBD1
j_call: TRBJ1-4
v_call: TRBV19
clone_size: -
cdr3_nt: TGTGCCGCCGGGGCTGGACAGGGGGGCATTACTGAAAAACTGTTTTTT
cdr3_aa: CAAGAGQGGITEKLFF

d_call: TRBD2
j_call: TRBJ2-3
v_call: TRBV5-1
clone_size: -
cdr3_nt: TGCGCCAGCAGCTCTCTTACGACTAGCGGGAGCACAGATACGCAGTATTTT
cdr3_aa: CASSSLTTSGSTDTQYF

d_call: -
j_call: TRBJ1-4
v_call: TRBV19
clone_size: -
cdr3_nt: TGTGCCAGTAGATACGGCGGTTCGAATGAAAAACTGTTTTTT
cdr3_aa: CASRYGGSNEKLFF

d_call: TRBD2
j_call: TRBJ2-7
v_call: TRBV27
clone_size: few
cdr3_nt: TGTGCCAGCAGTTCCACCTTAGCGGGGGGCCCCTACGAGCAGTACTTC
cdr3_aa: CASSSTLAGGPYEQYF

d_call: TRBD1
j_call: TRBJ1-1
v_call: TRBV6-5
clone_size: few
cdr3_nt: TGTGCCAGCGGGGGGAACAGGGGAAACACTGAAGCTTTCTTT
cdr3_aa: CASGGNRGNTEAFF

d_call: TRBD1
j_call: TRBJ2-3
v_call: TRBV29-1
clone_size: once
cdr3_nt: TGCAGCGTTGCCCGACAGGGAGTCAGCACAGATACGCAGTATTTT
cdr3_aa: CSVARQGVSTDTQYF

d_call: TRBD1
j_call: TRBJ1-4
v_call: TRBV9
clone_size: -
cdr3_nt: TGTGCCAGCAGCGTCCGGACAGGCCGCAATGAAAAACTGTTTTTT
cdr3_aa: CASSVRTGRNEKLFF

d_call: -
j_call: TRBJ1-4
v_call: TRBV6-6
clone_size: -
cdr3_nt: TGTGCCAGCACGGACAGTGCAACTAATGAAAAACTGTTTTTT
cdr3_aa: CASTDSATNEKLFF

d_call: TRBD1
j_call: TRBJ2-3
v_call: TRBV18
clone_size: -
cdr3_nt: TGTGCCAGCTCACCATCCCAGGGGGTAGGAACAGATACGCAGTATTTT
cdr3_aa: CASSPSQGVGTDTQYF

d_call: TRBD1
j_call: TRBJ1-2
v_call: TRBV5-4
clone_size: -
cdr3_nt: TGTGCCAGCAGCTTGGTAGGGGGCCATGGCTACACCTTC
cdr3_aa: CASSLVGGHGYTF